What follows are 10 T cell receptor beta chains derived from one specimen sequenced in a study of glioma-infiltrating T cells after dendritic cell vaccination. Using immunoSEQ multiplex PCR, the repertoire was profiled, and TCRdb retains in-frame clones only, with some absent. The sample yields about 92,000 clones, 80% to 90% seen once. Sequenced material: blood, taken before dendritic cell vaccination. The receptors originated from a human donor with glioblastoma.

This chain joins TRBV2 and TRBJ2-5; tentatively, D is TRBD1 (6 bases). V lost 1 base, J lost 5 bases, and 11 bases lay in between. The CDR3 has 14 residues. CDR1 is SNHLY and CDR2 is FYNNEI in the germline V gene. The CDR3 loop reads CASSEGGGRETQYF. Written as DNA, the CDR3 is TGTGCCAGCAGTGAAGGTGGGGGCCGGGAGACCCAGTACTTC.

For this clone: Different DNA sequences within this sample yield the same CDR3. The chain uses TRBV15 and TRBJ2-3; 11 nucleotides agree with TRBD2. This CDR3 comprises 18 residues. V dropped 3 bases and J dropped 2; count of bases not matched to a gene: 10. CDR1 and CDR2 (germline): LNHNV, YYDKDF (reference sequence). The CDR3: CATSSKTSGKLYTDTQYF. DNA of the CDR3: TGTGCCACCAGCAGCAAGACTAGCGGGAAACTGTACACAGATACGCAGTATTTT.

This chain connects TRBV11-2 to TRBJ2-1; TRBD2 is a possible D gene (6 bases). CDR1 is SGHAT, CDR2 FQNNGV, per germline. V was trimmed by 3 bases and J by 1 base, leaving 10 bases between them. This CDR3 region has 15 residues. The CDR3 DNA reads TGTGCCAGCAGCTTGCAGGGAGGATCCTACAATGAGCAGTTCTTC. The encoded protein is CASSLQGGSYNEQFF.

V and J are TRBV30 and TRBJ1-1, with D tentatively TRBD1 (6 bases). Germline CDR1 and CDR2: GTSNPN and SVGIG (reference sequence). V was shortened by 5 bases and J by 5 bases, with 15 bases between the two germline ends. CDR3 length equals 13 residues. The CDR3 DNA reads as TGTGCCTGGCAGAACAGGGTGCGAACTGAAGCTTTCTTT. Protein sequence: CAWQNRVRTEAFF.

The chain is built from TRBV9 and TRBJ1-4; D call uncertain. In germline, CDR1 is SGDLS, CDR2 YYNGEE. The V gene lost 7 bases and the J gene lost 5 bases, with 21 bases spanning the gap. This CDR3 has 16 amino acids. The chain's CDR3 is CASSGVGVGGNEKLFF. CDR3 in DNA: TGTGCCAGCTCCGGGGTTGGGGTCGGCGGAAATGAAAAACTGTTTTTT.

This chain links TRBV10-2 with TRBJ2-1; TRBD2 might be the D (6 bases). The CDR3 is 14 amino acids. V lost 8 bases and J lost 0, with 11 bases in between. Germline CDR1 and CDR2: WSHSY and SAAADI. In nucleotides, the CDR3 is TGCGCCAGCGCCGCTAGCGCCTCCTACAATGAGCAGTTCTTC. It yields the protein CASAASASYNEQFF.

The V call is TRBV5-6, the J call TRBJ2-5; TRBD1 aligns across 10 bases. The CDR3 sequence is 13 residues long. Germline loops: CDR1 SGHDT, CDR2 YYEEEE. The trim removed 2 bases at V and 8 bases at J, leaving 3 bases unmatched. The CDR3 here is CASSFRDRGTQYF. For the CDR3, the DNA is TGTGCCAGCAGCTTCCGGGACAGGGGTACCCAGTACTTC.

This chain joins TRBV9 and TRBJ2-1; possible D gene TRBD1, 6 bases. CDR1 is SGDLS and CDR2 is YYNGEE in the germline V gene. V was cut by 0 bases and J by 5 bases, with 15 bases left in between. The CDR3 has 16 residues. The CDR3 region has the DNA TGTGCCAGCAGCGTAGAGGGGGTTTTCTACGACAATGAGCAGTTCTTC. Its protein is CASSVEGVFYDNEQFF.

CDR3 bases: TGTGCCAGTAGATTGACAGGGAAGATCATGAACACTGAAGCTTTCTTT. Encoded protein: CASRLTGKIMNTEAFF. V is TRBV19 and J is TRBJ1-1, with 7 bases fitting TRBD1. Germline lookup yields CDR1 LNHDA and CDR2 SQIVND (reference sequence). J lost 0 bases, V lost 6 bases, and 10 bases had no gene match. The CDR3 consists of 16 residues.

The chain links TRBV2 to TRBJ1-1, with 8 bases aligning to TRBD1. J gave up 5 bases and V 1 base, and 9 bases lay outside the gene matches. The CDR3 runs to 16 residues. From germline, CDR1 is SNHLY and CDR2 FYNNEI. CDR3: CASSEDSGGVGTEAFF. DNA of the CDR3: TGTGCCAGCAGTGAAGATTCAGGGGGCGTAGGTACTGAAGCTTTCTTT.